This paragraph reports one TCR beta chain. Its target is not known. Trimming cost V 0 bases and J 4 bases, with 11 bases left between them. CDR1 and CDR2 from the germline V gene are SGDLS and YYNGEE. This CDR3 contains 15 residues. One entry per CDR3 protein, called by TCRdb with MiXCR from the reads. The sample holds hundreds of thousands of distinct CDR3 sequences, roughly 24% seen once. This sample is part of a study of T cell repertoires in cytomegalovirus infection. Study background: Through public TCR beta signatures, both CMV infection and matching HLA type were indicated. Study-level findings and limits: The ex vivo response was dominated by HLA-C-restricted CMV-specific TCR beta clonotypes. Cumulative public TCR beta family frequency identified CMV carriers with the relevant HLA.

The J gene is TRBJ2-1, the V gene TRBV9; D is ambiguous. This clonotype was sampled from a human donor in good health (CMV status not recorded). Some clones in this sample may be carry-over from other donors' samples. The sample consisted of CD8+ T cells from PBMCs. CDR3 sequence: CASSVDPQRYNEQFF. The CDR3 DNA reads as TGTGCCAGCAGCGTAGACCCACAGAGATACAATGAGCAGTTCTTC.